The 26 T cell receptor beta chains listed next were all sequenced from one sample in a study of T cell responses to AZD1222 COVID-19 vaccine. Libraries were prepared by immunoSEQ multiplex PCR; TCRdb keeps only in-frame clonotypes and omits some of them. The sample has 85,000 to 100,000 clones, roughly nine tenths seen once. Material: peripheral blood, obtained on day 0 of AZD1222 vaccination. These receptor sequences come from an adult in good health.

This chain uses TRBV11-1 with TRBJ2-2; 10 positions match TRBD2. This CDR3 is built from 15 residues. CDR1 and CDR2 from the germline V gene are SGHAT and FQDESV (reference sequence). The J segment lost 5 bases and the V segment lost 4 bases, leaving 4 bases of the junction unmatched. The CDR3 reads CASSYGLAVTGELFF. The CDR3 DNA follows: TGTGCCAGCAGCTACGGACTAGCGGTAACCGGGGAGCTGTTTTTT.

V and J are TRBV5-4 and TRBJ1-2, with 7 bases fitting TRBD1. Trimming cost V 2 bases and J 6 bases; bases outside gene matches: 4. Germline V gives CDR1 SGHNT, CDR2 YYREEE (reference sequence). The CDR3 extends over 13 amino acids. This CDR3 is CASSLQGIHGYTF. The CDR3, as DNA: TGTGCCAGCAGCTTACAGGGGATTCATGGCTACACCTTC. The full variable domain, completed using reference TRBV5-4 and TRBJ1-2, is ETGVTQSPTHLIKTRGQQVTLRCSSQSGHNTVSWYQQALGQGPQFIFQYYREEENGRGNFPPRFSGLQFPNYSSELNVNALELDDSALYLCASSLQGIHGYTFGSGTRLTVV.

This sequence joins TRBV5-1 and TRBJ2-1; 7 bases match TRBD2. Germline CDR1 reads SGHRS; CDR2 reads YFSETQ. This CDR3 region has 13 residues. With V trimmed by 0 bases and J by 9 bases, 3 bases remained unmatched. The CDR3 loop is CASSLVREREQFF. The CDR3 region has the DNA TGCGCCAGCAGCTTGGTGCGGGAGCGTGAGCAGTTCTTC.

The V call is TRBV19, the J call TRBJ1-1; 7 positions match TRBD1. This CDR3 spans 15 amino acids. V shed 5 bases, J shed 8 bases, and the junction held 14 bases outside the gene matches. Germline CDR1 and CDR2: LNHDA and SQIVND (reference sequence). Here the CDR3 reads CASSQQGTPVGEAFF. CDR3 DNA: TGTGCCAGTAGTCAACAGGGGACCCCGGTCGGCGAAGCTTTCTTT.

This clone was observed a single time. V usage is TRBV15 and J usage is TRBJ2-7, with D maybe TRBD1 (5 bases). This CDR3 is 13 amino acids long. V shed 3 bases and J shed 1 base, with 7 bases lying between them. Germline CDR1 and CDR2: LNHNV and YYDKDF (reference sequence). For the CDR3, the DNA is TGTGCCACCAGCAGGGACAAATCCTACGAGCAGTACTTC. Its protein product is CATSRDKSYEQYF.

The chain couples TRBV19 to TRBJ2-5; D may correspond to TRBD1 or TRBD2 (5 bases each). V was clipped by 4 bases and J by 5 bases, with 11 bases between them. The germline V gene encodes CDR1 LNHDA and CDR2 SQIVND (reference sequence). The CDR3 contains 13 residues. The CDR3 protein is CASSRDARETQYF. The CDR3 coding sequence is TGTGCCAGTAGTAGGGACGCACGGGAGACCCAGTACTTC.

V and J are TRBV11-1 and TRBJ2-2; D gene ambiguous. The V and J ends lost 2 bases and 0 bases respectively, with 4 bases between them. The germline V gene encodes CDR1 SGHAT and CDR2 FQDESV (reference sequence). The CDR3 sequence is 14 residues long. CDR3: CASSLLANTGELFF. The CDR3 bases are TGTGCCAGCAGCTTACTGGCGAACACCGGGGAGCTGTTTTTT.

The rearrangement uses TRBV9 and TRBJ1-3; no definite D call. Germline values: CDR1 SGDLS, CDR2 YYNGEE. The V end lost 6 bases, the J end lost 0 bases, and 13 bases lay between the germline ends. The CDR3 runs 15 residues. This chain's CDR3 is CASNKGTSSGNTIYF. The CDR3 DNA is TGTGCCAGCAATAAGGGAACGAGCTCTGGAAACACCATATATTTT.

This clone was seen only a few times. At the DNA level, this CDR3 is encoded by other sequences in the same sample as well. The genes are TRBV3-1 (or the pseudogene TRBV3-2) and TRBJ1-6, with no clear D. Trimming removed 0 bases at V and 6 bases at J, with 9 bases between. The length of the CDR3 is 15 residues. Germline CDR1 and CDR2: LGHDT and YNNKEL (reference sequence). The CDR3 here is CASSQDPVFNSPLHF. CDR3 sequence (DNA): TGTGCCAGCAGCCAAGATCCAGTTTTTAATTCACCCCTCCACTTT.

The chain combines TRBV19 with TRBJ1-5; D call uncertain. This CDR3 spans 18 amino acids. V was pared by 1 base and J by 4 bases, with 20 bases between. Germline V lookup: CDR1 LNHDA, CDR2 SQIVND (reference sequence). In nucleotides, the CDR3 is TGTGCCAGTAGTATAGTCCACAGCCTACAATATAATAATCAGCCCCAGCATTTT. It encodes CASSIVHSLQYNNQPQHF.

DNA of the CDR3: TGCGCCAGCAGCCTCCGGGACAGGGAAGGAAACACCATATATTTT. Protein sequence: CASSLRDREGNTIYF. The chain uses TRBV4-1 and TRBJ1-3, with 9 bases matching TRBD1. The junction had 5 bases not matched to a gene; V was cut back by 4 bases and J by 4 bases. This CDR3 has 15 amino acids. CDR1 is MGHRA and CDR2 is YSYEKL in the germline V gene.

The V gene is TRBV7-2, the J gene TRBJ1-1; 8 positions match TRBD1. The V gene's germline CDR1 is SGHTA and CDR2 FQGNSA. V was clipped by 1 base and J by 0 bases; unmatched bases: 4. This CDR3 comprises 16 residues. CDR3 region: CASSLGTGLMNTEAFF. The CDR3 nucleotides are TGTGCCAGCAGCTTAGGGACAGGGCTAATGAACACTGAAGCTTTCTTT.

The chain combines TRBV5-1 with TRBJ1-2; possible D gene TRBD1, 6 bases. CDR3 size: 14 residues. Trimming pared 6 bases from V and 0 bases from J, leaving 12 bases between. Looked up from germline, CDR1 is SGHRS and CDR2 is YFSETQ. In nucleotides, the CDR3 is TGCGCCAGCACACCGGACAGTGCTAACTATGGCTACACCTTC. Translating it yields CASTPDSANYGYTF.

This sequence joins TRBV7-2 and TRBJ2-7; 8 nucleotides agree with TRBD2. Germline V gene sequence: CDR1 SGHTA, CDR2 FQGNSA. Unmatched junction bases numbered 9, after V lost 4 bases and J lost 4 bases. This CDR3 has 15 amino acids. Here the CDR3 DNA reads TGTGCCAGCAGCTCGACCGGGACTAGTACTTACGAGCAGTACTTC. Translation: CASSSTGTSTYEQYF.

The chain links TRBV28 to TRBJ2-2, with D maybe TRBD2 (5 bases). Trimming shortened V by 2 bases and J by 4 bases, and 8 bases separated the two germline ends. Germline assignment: CDR1 MDHEN and CDR2 SYDVKM. This CDR3 is 14 amino acids long. CDR3 sequence reads: CASSLTGITGELFF. DNA of the CDR3: TGTGCCAGCAGTTTAACGGGAATCACCGGGGAGCTGTTTTTT.

The V gene is TRBV7-8, the J gene TRBJ1-5; tentatively, D is TRBD1 (6 bases). Trimming pared 5 bases from V and 4 bases from J, leaving 27 bases between. Per the germline V gene, CDR1 is SGHVS and CDR2 is FQNEAQ. CDR3 size: 19 residues. DNA for the CDR3: TGTGCCAGCAGCATTATAGGGCGAGGCGGGGGGCGATGGAATCAGCCCCAGCATTTT. Its translation is CASSIIGRGGGRWNQPQHF.

The chain has TRBV7-2 and TRBJ1-5; tentatively, D is TRBD1 (6 bases). Germline CDR1 reads SGHTA; CDR2 reads FQGNSA. Trimming took 5 bases from V and 7 from J, leaving 15 bases between them. The CDR3 has 14 residues. The CDR3: CASSQFTDRQPQHF. CDR3 nucleotides: TGTGCCAGCAGCCAATTTACGGACAGACAGCCCCAGCATTTT.

The chain recombines TRBV5-6 with TRBJ1-4; tentative D call: TRBD1 (5 bases). The CDR3 runs 17 residues. Looked up from germline, CDR1 is SGHDT and CDR2 is YYEEEE. Between the trimmed V and J ends, which lost 4 bases and 0 bases, there was a span of 16 bases. The CDR3 coding sequence is TGTGCCAGCAGCGTAAAGGGGATAACTGCAACTAATGAAAAACTGTTTTTT. This encodes CASSVKGITATNEKLFF.

V usage is TRBV7-2 and J usage is TRBJ1-5; 11 nucleotides align to TRBD1. The CDR3 contains 15 residues. The V gene end was trimmed by 6 bases and the J gene end by 3 bases; junction bases not matched to a gene: 4. The germline V gene encodes CDR1 SGHTA and CDR2 FQGNSA. The CDR3 nucleotides read TGTGCCAGCAGTAAGGACAGGGGGCTCAATCAGCCCCAGCATTTT. It encodes CASSKDRGLNQPQHF.

The rearrangement links TRBV7-6 to TRBJ2-3; 9 bases are a match to TRBD1. Unmatched junction bases numbered 2, after V lost 0 bases and J lost 1 base. CDR1 is SGHVS, CDR2 FNYEAQ, per germline. The CDR3 contains 16 residues. The CDR3 bases are TGTGCCAGCAGCTTAGCCACAGGGGGCGGCACAGATACGCAGTATTTT. Its protein is CASSLATGGGTDTQYF.

The gene calls are TRBV6-5 and TRBJ2-7; TRBD1 matches 7 bases. The V gene's germline CDR1 is MNHEY and CDR2 SVGAGI. This CDR3 region has 13 residues. The V segment lost 8 bases and the J segment 1 base; nucleotides outside the gene matches: 5. In DNA, the CDR3 is TGTGCCAGCGAGGGGGCCCAGTCCTACGAGCAGTACTTC. Protein product: CASEGAQSYEQYF.

The chain employs TRBV5-1 and TRBJ2-2; weak D call: TRBD2 (5 bases). V dropped 4 bases and J dropped 0 bases, with 13 bases sitting between them. Per germline, CDR1 SGHRS and CDR2 YFSETQ. This CDR3 region has 16 residues. CDR3 sequence (DNA): TGCGCCAGCAGCCCTCGGAGGCCTGCGAACACCGGGGAGCTGTTTTTT. Translating it yields CASSPRRPANTGELFF.

The chain combines TRBV18 with TRBJ2-7; D is unclear. The germline V and J ends were trimmed by 5 bases and 2 bases, with 13 bases remaining between them. This CDR3 has 14 amino acids. The germline V gene encodes CDR1 KGHSH and CDR2 LQKENI. In DNA, the CDR3 is TGTGCCAGCTCATTTGGGCTTCCGCCCTACGAGCAGTACTTC. Its translation is CASSFGLPPYEQYF.

This chain joins TRBV28 and TRBJ2-2; TRBD2 aligns across 7 bases. Germline V CDR1 and CDR2: MDHEN, SYDVKM. Trimming removed 1 base from V and 8 bases from J; junction bases left unmatched: 7. The CDR3 sequence is 15 residues long. The CDR3 DNA sequence: TGTGCCAGCAGTTTATTTTCGGGGGGAGCGGGGGAGCTGTTTTTT. Its protein is CASSLFSGGAGELFF.

The gene calls are TRBV19 and TRBJ1-5; 9 bases line up with TRBD1. CDR3 length: 14 amino acids. From germline, CDR1 is LNHDA and CDR2 SQIVND (reference sequence). Trimming cost V 6 bases and J 6 bases; bases outside gene matches: 6. The CDR3 nucleotides read TGTGCCAGTAGCGGGACAGGGAAAGGTCAGCCCCAGCATTTT. The encoded protein is CASSGTGKGQPQHF.

The chain has TRBV9 and TRBJ1-2; D may be TRBD1 (6 bases). V was shortened by 2 bases and J by 3 bases, with 11 bases between the two germline ends. Germline V gene data show CDR1 as SGDLS and CDR2 as YYNGEE. The CDR3 totals 14 residues. The CDR3 DNA reads as TGTGCCAGCAGCGTCTCACAGGGATACTATGGCTACACCTTC. It translates to CASSVSQGYYGYTF.